This T cell receptor beta chain is from a study of T cell changes during pregnancy in multiple sclerosis. Assay: immunoSEQ multiplex PCR; the TCRdb copy retains only in-frame clones and omits some. The sample includes more than 100,000 clones, around 91% seen only once; the top ten take 0.75% to 0.95%. Germline loops: CDR1 SGHTA, CDR2 FQGTGA. CDR3 size: 13 residues. The germline V and J ends were trimmed by 5 bases and 1 base, with 8 bases remaining between them. This specimen consisted of peripheral blood, obtained after pregnancy. V gene TRBV7-3 combines with J gene TRBJ1-1, with a weak D call TRBD1 (5 bases). The TCR sequence derives from a female donor with multiple sclerosis, enrolled in a pregnancy study. The CDR3 loop reads CASSEQGNTEAFF. CDR3 sequence (DNA): TGTGCCAGCAGCGAGCAGGGGAACACTGAAGCTTTCTTT.